The next 21 T cell receptor beta chains were all read from a single sample in a study of blood T cell repertoires in COVID-19. Sequencing used immunoSEQ multiplex PCR; TCRdb keeps in-frame clones, though not all of them. This table has hundreds of thousands of clones, roughly 89% appearing once. Sequenced input: peripheral blood. These receptors were collected from a woman aged 30 to 39 with active or convalescent COVID-19.

The chain recombines TRBV3-1 (or the pseudogene TRBV3-2) with TRBJ1-1; D remains unclear. This CDR3 has 14 amino acids. Trimming took 0 bases from V and 11 from J, leaving 16 bases between them. Per germline, CDR1 LGHDT and CDR2 YNNKEL (reference sequence). The CDR3 nucleotides are TGTGCCAGCAGCCAAGACCTACAGTTCCCAAGGGCTTTCTTT. Protein product: CASSQDLQFPRAFF.

This rearrangement joins TRBV5-6 to TRBJ1-2; TRBD1 matches at 10 bases. J was trimmed by 4 bases and V by 1 base; bases with no gene match: 13. The V gene's germline CDR1 is SGHDT and CDR2 YYEEEE. The CDR3 totals 18 residues. The CDR3 protein is CASSLTPGQGRIAYGYTF. CDR3 DNA: TGTGCCAGCAGCTTGACCCCGGGACAGGGGAGGATCGCCTATGGCTACACCTTC.

The chain carries TRBV7-2 and TRBJ1-2; 7 bases align to TRBD1. CDR3 size: 16 residues. The V and J ends lost 5 bases and 0 bases, in that order; junction bases with no gene match: 9. CDR1 is SGHTA, CDR2 FQGNSA, per germline. The CDR3 DNA reads TGTGCCAGCAGCCTAATCGGGACAGTAACTAACTATGGCTACACCTTC. Translated: CASSLIGTVTNYGYTF.

This rearrangement joins TRBV19 to TRBJ1-1; 8 bases are shared with TRBD1. After removal of 4 bases from V and 5 bases from J, the junction contained 9 bases not matched to a gene. The CDR3 totals 15 residues. Looked up from germline, CDR1 is LNHDA and CDR2 is SQIVND (reference sequence). This CDR3 reads CASSNGQGMRTEAFF. DNA of the CDR3: TGTGCCAGTAGTAACGGACAGGGAATGCGAACTGAAGCTTTCTTT.

This chain links TRBV18 with TRBJ2-7, with D maybe TRBD2 (5 bases). V gave up 6 bases and J gave up 3 bases, with 15 bases separating them. Germline V gene lookup returns CDR1 KGHSH and CDR2 LQKENI. The CDR3 spans 14 residues. The CDR3 DNA reads TGTGCCAGCTCCCTGGCCCGGGGAAACTACGAGCAGTACTTC. Protein product: CASSLARGNYEQYF. The full variable domain, its missing parts supplied by reference TRBV18 and TRBJ2-7, is NAGVMQNPRHLVRRRGQEARLRCSPMKGHSHVYWYRQLPEEGLKFMVYLQKENIIDESGMPKERFSAEFPKEGPSILRIQQVVRGDSAAYFCASSLARGNYEQYFGPGTRLTVT.

This clone has just a few counts. J is TRBJ2-7 and V is TRBV25-1, with TRBD2 identical over 8 bases. Per germline, CDR1 MGHDK and CDR2 SYGVNS. V lost 1 base, J lost 3 bases, and 11 bases stayed unmatched. The length of the CDR3 is 17 residues. The CDR3 is CASSESAGVTSGYEQYF. The CDR3 DNA reads as TGTGCCAGCAGTGAATCGGCGGGGGTCACTAGCGGCTACGAGCAGTACTTC.

The gene calls are TRBV16 and TRBJ2-1, with D perhaps TRBD2 (8 bases). From germline, CDR1 is KGHSY and CDR2 FQNENV. V dropped 3 bases and J dropped 5 bases, with 17 bases sitting between them. The CDR3 covers 16 residues. The CDR3 nucleotides read TGTGCCAGCAGCCACTCGGGAGGGGGCCTGCACAATGAGCAGTTCTTC. Amino acid sequence: CASSHSGGGLHNEQFF.

V gene TRBV4-1 combines with J gene TRBJ1-2, with 9 bases aligning to TRBD1. CDR1 and CDR2 (germline): MGHRA, YSYEKL. The trim removed 3 bases at V and 2 bases at J, leaving 7 bases unmatched. The CDR3 totals 16 residues. CDR3 DNA sequence: TGCGCCAGCAGCCAGATACAGGGGGCTCCCAACTATGGCTACACCTTC. Its translation is CASSQIQGAPNYGYTF.

V and J are TRBV6-5 and TRBJ1-5; 7 bases are a match to TRBD1. The CDR3 sequence is 14 residues long. Germline V gives CDR1 MNHEY, CDR2 SVGAGI. J was trimmed by 5 bases and V by 7 bases; bases with no gene match: 8. As DNA, the CDR3 is TGTGCCAGCAAGGAGGGACAGTTGGATCAGCCCCAGCATTTT. Protein product: CASKEGQLDQPQHF.

This sequence joins TRBV6-1 and TRBJ2-5, with TRBD2 matching over 8 bases. CDR1 and CDR2 (germline): MNHNS, SASEGT. The CDR3 has 15 residues. J lost 2 bases, V lost 3 bases, and 5 bases had no gene match. CDR3 nucleotides: TGTGCCAGCAGTGACATCAGCGGGGGACAAGAGACCCAGTACTTC. Encoded protein: CASSDISGGQETQYF.

This sequence joins TRBV29-1 and TRBJ1-5, with 7 nucleotides matching TRBD1. The germline gives CDR1 SQVTM, CDR2 ANQGSEA. The junction had 7 bases not matched to a gene; V was cut back by 8 bases and J by 3 bases. The CDR3 runs 13 residues. The DNA for the CDR3 is TGCAGCACGGGGACAGCCCCCAATCAGCCCCAGCATTTT. Amino acid sequence: CSTGTAPNQPQHF.

Points on this clone: Different DNA sequences within this sample yield the same CDR3. This sequence joins TRBV5-1 and TRBJ1-2, with 10 nucleotides matching TRBD1. V lost 4 bases to trimming and J lost 5 bases; unmatched junction nucleotides: 5. The length of the CDR3 is 14 residues. Germline V gene sequence: CDR1 SGHRS, CDR2 YFSETQ. The CDR3: CASSLGQGSYGYTF. CDR3 in DNA: TGCGCCAGCAGCCTGGGACAGGGGTCTTATGGCTACACCTTC.

This clone was seen a handful of times. The chain is built from TRBV5-8 and TRBJ1-3, with 9 bases fitting TRBD1. The CDR3 extends over 18 amino acids. CDR1 is SGHTS, CDR2 YDEGEE, per germline. V dropped 0 bases and J dropped 0; count of bases not matched to a gene: 7. In DNA form, the CDR3 reads TGTGCCAGCAGCTTGGTGGCGGGACAGGGTCGCTCTGGAAACACCATATATTTT. Translating it yields CASSLVAGQGRSGNTIYF.

Here the CDR3 reads CASSQPPGEEGEQYF. For the CDR3, the DNA is TGCGCCAGCAGCCAACCCCCGGGGGAAGAGGGCGAGCAGTACTTC. The genes are TRBV4-1 and TRBJ2-7; perhaps TRBD2 as D (6 bases). The CDR3 has 15 amino acids. Germline loops: CDR1 MGHRA, CDR2 YSYEKL. With 2 bases removed from V and 6 bases from J, the gap between germline ends came to 17 bases.

The J gene is TRBJ2-4, the V gene TRBV6-5; D unresolved. Trimming shortened V by 4 bases and J by 1 base, and 14 bases separated the two germline ends. This CDR3 has 16 amino acids. The V gene's germline CDR1 is MNHEY and CDR2 SVGAGI. CDR3 sequence reads: CASSFQTPRAKNIQYF. The CDR3 nucleotides read TGTGCCAGCAGTTTTCAGACCCCGCGGGCCAAAAACATTCAGTACTTC.

The J gene is TRBJ2-2, the V gene TRBV28; no reliable D call. Per the germline V gene, CDR1 is MDHEN and CDR2 is SYDVKM. The V and J ends lost 5 bases and 5 bases respectively, with 6 bases between them. This CDR3 is 12 amino acids long. CDR3: CASSLYTGELFF. In DNA, the CDR3 is TGTGCCAGCAGTCTCTATACCGGGGAGCTGTTTTTT.

The V call is TRBV5-1, the J call TRBJ2-3, with 9 bases aligning to TRBD2. With V trimmed by 0 bases and J by 5 bases, 7 bases remained unmatched. CDR3 length: 16 residues. CDR1 is SGHRS, CDR2 YFSETQ, per germline. CDR3: CASSLGAGGPEDTQYF. CDR3 sequence (DNA): TGCGCCAGCAGCTTGGGGGCGGGAGGGCCCGAAGATACGCAGTATTTT.

In this sample, this clone turned up once. This chain uses TRBV2 with TRBJ2-5; 8 bases are a match to TRBD2. This CDR3 spans 13 amino acids. In germline, CDR1 is SNHLY, CDR2 FYNNEI. V dropped 10 bases and J dropped 6; count of bases not matched to a gene: 10. The CDR3 nucleotides are TGTGCCATCGACAGCGGGAGTAGCAAGACCCAGTACTTC. Translated: CAIDSGSSKTQYF.

In this sample, this clone turned up a few times. The chain is built from TRBV19 and TRBJ2-2, with D possibly TRBD1 on 5 matching bases. The CDR3 is made up of 14 amino acids. The V end lost 10 bases, the J end lost 5 bases, and 17 bases lay between the germline ends. Germline V gene lookup returns CDR1 LNHDA and CDR2 SQIVND (reference sequence). The CDR3 spells CATGQGGRTGELFF. CDR3 nucleotide sequence: TGTGCCACCGGCCAGGGTGGACGTACCGGGGAGCTGTTTTTT.

This sequence joins TRBV3-1 (or the pseudogene TRBV3-2) and TRBJ1-2, with D tentatively TRBD1 (5 bases). Germline V gives CDR1 LGHDT, CDR2 YNNKEL (reference sequence). V lost 4 bases and J 2 bases, leaving 11 bases between the germline ends. The CDR3 loop spans 14 amino acids. CDR3 coding DNA: TGTGCCAGCAGCCTGACGACAGCCAACTATGGCTACACCTTC. Amino acid sequence: CASSLTTANYGYTF.

This clone came up once. This rearrangement joins TRBV6-5 to TRBJ1-1; a weak D match, TRBD1 (6 bases). The CDR3 has 14 amino acids. V was pared by 3 bases and J by 7 bases, with 15 bases between. Germline-derived CDR1 and CDR2 are MNHEY and SVGAGI. The CDR3 spells CASSYGRGGNEAFF. The CDR3 DNA is TGTGCCAGCAGTTATGGAAGGGGGGGTAATGAAGCTTTCTTT.